The 20 T cell receptor beta chains listed next were all sequenced from one sample in a study of blood T cell repertoires in COVID-19. This table comes from immunoSEQ multiplex PCR, and its TCRdb copy is limited to in-frame clones, with some not included. The sample contains fewer than 500,000 clones, around 90% of which appear only once. Source material: peripheral blood. These receptors came from a man aged 18 to 35 with COVID-19, enrolled during active disease.

The chain carries TRBV27 and TRBJ2-7; 8 bases agree with TRBD2. CDR1 and CDR2 from the germline V gene are MNHEY and SMNVEV (reference sequence). The CDR3 contains 13 residues. Germline trimming cut 5 bases from V and 5 bases from J; bases unmatched to any gene: 5. DNA of the CDR3: TGTGCCAGCAGTCGACCGGGGGGGAACGAGCAGTACTTC. Residues: CASSRPGGNEQYF.

The rearrangement links TRBV12-3 or TRBV12-4 to TRBJ2-1; 10 bases are shared with TRBD1. CDR3 length: 13 residues. With 1 base clipped from V and 12 bases from J, the junction kept 3 bases outside the gene matches. CDR3 in amino acids: CASSLGDRGRQFF. CDR3 nucleotides: TGTGCCAGCAGTTTAGGGGACAGGGGAAGGCAGTTCTTC.

This chain links TRBV2 with TRBJ2-5, with TRBD1 identical over 9 bases. Looked up from germline, CDR1 is SNHLY and CDR2 is FYNNEI. V gave up 7 bases and J gave up 5 bases; unmatched junction bases: 8. There are 14 residues in the CDR3. CDR3 amino acids: CASIMDRGDETQYF. CDR3 sequence (DNA): TGTGCCAGCATCATGGACAGGGGCGATGAGACCCAGTACTTC. The full variable domain, its missing parts supplied by reference TRBV2 and TRBJ2-5, is EPEVTQTPSHQVTQMGQEVILRCVPISNHLYFYWYRQILGQKVEFLVSFYNNEISEKSEIFDDQFSVERPDGSNFTLKIRSTKLEDSAMYFCASIMDRGDETQYFGPGTRLLVL.

This chain links TRBV9 with TRBJ2-2, with 8 bases matching TRBD1. CDR3 size: 17 residues. Per germline, CDR1 SGDLS and CDR2 YYNGEE. J gave up 4 bases and V 4 bases, and 12 bases lay outside the gene matches. The CDR3 here is CASSTPDRGGSTGELFF. CDR3 nucleotide sequence: TGTGCCAGCAGCACGCCCGACAGGGGTGGAAGCACCGGGGAGCTGTTTTTT.

The chain carries TRBV5-1 and TRBJ2-7, with 8 bases identical to TRBD2. CDR1 is SGHRS, CDR2 YFSETQ, per germline. V dropped 6 bases and J dropped 7; count of bases not matched to a gene: 15. CDR3 length: 15 residues. The CDR3 is CASTYSGRGLGEQYF. The CDR3 DNA is TGCGCCAGCACCTACAGCGGGAGAGGGCTGGGGGAGCAGTACTTC.

The rearrangement joins TRBV6-6 to TRBJ2-4; tentative D call: TRBD2 (6 bases). This CDR3 region has 15 residues. The germline gives CDR1 MNHNY, CDR2 SVGAGI (reference sequence). Trimming shortened V by 2 bases and J by 3 bases, and 11 bases separated the two germline ends. The CDR3 loop is CASSYGGTGKNIQYF. DNA of the CDR3: TGTGCCAGCAGTTACGGCGGGACGGGCAAAAACATTCAGTACTTC.

The rearrangement uses TRBV13 and TRBJ2-7; TRBD2 is a possible D gene (6 bases). This CDR3 has 13 residues. Germline CDR1 is PRHDT and CDR2 is FYEKMQ (reference sequence). Trimming removed 4 bases at V and 4 bases at J, with 11 bases between. CDR3 residues: CASSSGTAYEQYF. In DNA form, the CDR3 reads TGTGCCAGCAGCTCCGGGACTGCTTACGAGCAGTACTTC.

The chain joins TRBV2 to TRBJ2-7, with TRBD1 matching 9 bases. After removal of 2 bases from V and 5 bases from J, the junction contained 7 bases not matched to a gene. The CDR3 has 15 residues. Germline CDR1 is SNHLY and CDR2 is FYNNEI. Here the CDR3 reads CASSEIRDREDEQYF. In DNA, the CDR3 is TGTGCCAGCAGTGAAATACGGGACAGGGAAGACGAGCAGTACTTC.

The chain couples TRBV29-1 to TRBJ2-1, with a tentative D call TRBD2 (5 bases). The germline V gene encodes CDR1 SQVTM and CDR2 ANQGSEA. The CDR3 is 13 residues long. V was shortened by 4 bases and J by 4 bases, with 11 bases between the two germline ends. CDR3: CSVARGLYNEQFF. Here the CDR3 DNA reads TGCAGCGTTGCTCGCGGGCTGTACAATGAGCAGTTCTTC.

The gene calls are TRBV12-5 and TRBJ2-3; D is undetermined. The CDR3 totals 12 residues. CDR1 LGHNT and CDR2 FRNRAP come from the germline V gene. The germline V and J ends were trimmed by 6 bases and 0 bases, with 4 bases remaining between them. Here the CDR3 DNA reads TGTGCTAGTGGACGGAGCACAGATACGCAGTATTTT. It is translated as CASGRSTDTQYF.

The V call is TRBV6-5, the J call TRBJ2-1, with 8 bases matching TRBD1. V shed 5 bases, J shed 2 bases, and the junction held 5 bases outside the gene matches. CDR3 length: 15 amino acids. Germline V lookup: CDR1 MNHEY, CDR2 SVGAGI. CDR3 amino acids: CASSPDRATYNEQFF. The CDR3 DNA reads as TGTGCCAGCAGTCCGGACAGGGCAACCTACAATGAGCAGTTCTTC.

The CDR3 DNA reads as TGTGCCAGCAGTCCGGGACAGGTTATATCCGGGGAGCTGTTTTTT. It yields the protein CASSPGQVISGELFF. This rearrangement joins TRBV2 to TRBJ2-2; 8 nucleotides agree with TRBD1. Germline-derived CDR1 and CDR2 are SNHLY and FYNNEI. The junction had 8 bases not matched to a gene; V was cut back by 5 bases and J by 6 bases. CDR3 length: 15 amino acids.

This sequence joins TRBV13 and TRBJ2-7; TRBD2 matches at 9 bases. The CDR3 is made up of 16 amino acids. Germline-derived CDR1 and CDR2 are PRHDT and FYEKMQ (reference sequence). The V and J ends lost 0 bases and 2 bases, in that order; junction bases with no gene match: 5. The CDR3 protein is CASSLGRGRAAYEQYF. The CDR3 DNA is TGTGCCAGCAGCTTAGGCCGCGGGAGGGCAGCCTACGAGCAGTACTTC.

This chain joins TRBV5-1 and TRBJ2-6, with a possible D match to TRBD2 (6 bases). Germline loops: CDR1 SGHRS, CDR2 YFSETQ. The CDR3 runs 18 residues. Trimming cost V 3 bases and J 0 bases, with 16 bases left between them. The CDR3, as DNA: TGCGCCAGCAGCTGGGGAGGACCCGGGGCCTCTGGGGCCAACGTCCTGACTTTC. Translation gives CASSWGGPGASGANVLTF. Full variable domain (outside the CDR3, taken from reference TRBV5-1 and TRBJ2-6): KAGVTQTPRYLIKTRGQQVTLSCSPISGHRSVSWYQQTPGQGLQFLFEYFSETQRNKGNFPGRFSGRQFSNSRSEMNVSTLELGDSALYLCASSWGGPGASGANVLTFGAGSRLTVL.

V gene TRBV29-1 combines with J gene TRBJ2-7, with TRBD1 matching 8 bases. CDR3 length: 11 amino acids. CDR1 and CDR2 (germline): SQVTM, ANQGSEA. Trimming cost V 5 bases and J 7 bases; bases outside gene matches: 4. The CDR3 spells CSVQGAREQYF. The CDR3 bases are TGCAGCGTTCAGGGGGCGCGGGAGCAGTACTTC.

The chain carries TRBV4-1 and TRBJ2-3; 14 nucleotides match TRBD2. Losses at the gene ends were 3 bases for V and 1 base for J; bases not matched to a gene: 3. The CDR3 extends over 17 amino acids. Germline V gene lookup returns CDR1 MGHRA and CDR2 YSYEKL. CDR3 loop: CASSHRLAGGGTDTQYF. For the CDR3, the DNA is TGCGCCAGCAGCCACCGACTAGCGGGAGGGGGCACAGATACGCAGTATTTT.

The chain's CDR3 is CAWSGRGTEAFF. The DNA of the CDR3 is TGTGCCTGGAGTGGTCGGGGGACTGAAGCTTTCTTT. J is TRBJ1-1 and V is TRBV30, with TRBD1 as a possible D gene (5 bases). Looked up from germline, CDR1 is GTSNPN and CDR2 is SVGIG (reference sequence). V was cut by 1 base and J by 5 bases, with 8 bases left in between. This CDR3 comprises 12 residues.

The chain combines TRBV19 with TRBJ1-5, with 9 bases fitting TRBD1. CDR3 length equals 16 residues. CDR1 and CDR2 from the germline V gene are LNHDA and SQIVND (reference sequence). The J segment lost 5 bases and the V segment lost 3 bases, leaving 8 bases of the junction unmatched. In DNA form, the CDR3 reads TGTGCCAGTAGTATTCCGACAGGGGGACACGATCAGCCCCAGCATTTT. It is translated as CASSIPTGGHDQPQHF.

The CDR3 reads CASSRAGEEEKLFF. CDR3 nucleotide sequence: TGCGCCAGCAGCCGAGCAGGGGAAGAGGAAAAACTGTTTTTT. The V gene is TRBV5-1, the J gene TRBJ1-4, with a weak D call TRBD1 (6 bases). CDR1 SGHRS and CDR2 YFSETQ come from the germline V gene. This CDR3 spans 14 amino acids. V gave up 4 bases and J gave up 8 bases, with 15 bases separating them.

This sequence joins TRBV5-6 and TRBJ1-1; D remains unclear. V lost 0 bases and J 6 bases, leaving 18 bases between the germline ends. Germline CDR1 and CDR2: SGHDT and YYEEEE. The CDR3 has 16 amino acids. CDR3 sequence: CASSLAPSTSGSEAFF. CDR3 in DNA: TGTGCCAGCAGCTTGGCACCTTCTACGTCGGGGTCTGAAGCTTTCTTT.